The rows below give T cell receptor beta chains drawn from one sample of a study of vaccination and CD4 T cells after COVID-19. TCRdb redid the calling of the PCR reads with MiXCR, one entry per CDR3 protein. Counted here are roughly 11,000 distinct CDR3 sequences, 61% occurring once; the ten biggest clones make up approximately 9%. These receptors are not linked to any known antigen. Sequencing was done on a sample of CD4+ T cells from blood, cultured in vitro. These receptors all stem from a human donor who had recovered from COVID-19. Each CDR3 is given without its conserved first and last residue. Fields, in order: CDR3 protein, CDR3 length, V gene, J gene.

CDR3aa: ASSGQGRSQPQH
len: 12
v_gene: TRBV7-9
j_gene: TRBJ1-5

CDR3aa: ASSLGEVSGGNTDTQY
len: 16
v_gene: TRBV5-4
j_gene: TRBJ2-3

CDR3aa: ASSQEILGSHEQY
len: 13
v_gene: TRBV4-1
j_gene: TRBJ2-7

CDR3aa: TSSQAAETTNEKLF
len: 14
v_gene: TRBV1
j_gene: TRBJ1-4

CDR3aa: ASSETLASSPLH
len: 12
v_gene: TRBV2
j_gene: TRBJ1-6

CDR3aa: ATSRAGDPFSGANVLT
len: 16
v_gene: TRBV15
j_gene: TRBJ2-6

CDR3aa: ASSLRTQYNNSPLH
len: 14
v_gene: TRBV7-9
j_gene: TRBJ1-6

CDR3aa: SALRQGASETQY
len: 12
v_gene: TRBV20-1
j_gene: TRBJ2-5

CDR3aa: ASSTDRGPGNTIY
len: 13
v_gene: TRBV19
j_gene: TRBJ1-3

CDR3aa: AISETGGSGNTIY
len: 13
v_gene: TRBV10-3
j_gene: TRBJ1-3

CDR3aa: SARGQTTEAF
len: 10
v_gene: TRBV20-1
j_gene: TRBJ1-1

CDR3aa: ASSLAQGAGGYT
len: 12
v_gene: TRBV5-6
j_gene: TRBJ1-2

CDR3aa: SARMERGAAF
len: 10
v_gene: TRBV20-1
j_gene: TRBJ1-1

CDR3aa: ASSSQGTGPSYEQY
len: 14
v_gene: TRBV7-9
j_gene: TRBJ2-7

CDR3aa: SAIFRTGGDYGYT
len: 13
v_gene: TRBV20-1
j_gene: TRBJ1-2

CDR3aa: ASRIDRSSYEQY
len: 12
v_gene: TRBV5-4
j_gene: TRBJ2-7

CDR3aa: SAQKDGDNQPQH
len: 12
v_gene: TRBV20-1
j_gene: TRBJ1-5

CDR3aa: ASSQVVAGAYGYT
len: 13
v_gene: TRBV4-3
j_gene: TRBJ1-2

CDR3aa: ASSPIQRDRGIYEQY
len: 15
v_gene: TRBV7-8
j_gene: TRBJ2-7

CDR3aa: ASSQPRGAPSGTDTQY
len: 16
v_gene: TRBV7-9
j_gene: TRBJ2-3

CDR3aa: ASRSGGLNTEAF
len: 12
v_gene: TRBV12-3/TRBV12-4
j_gene: TRBJ1-1

CDR3aa: SASGGAYEQY
len: 10
v_gene: TRBV20-1
j_gene: TRBJ2-7

CDR3aa: ASSLAGGNTEAF
len: 12
v_gene: TRBV11-2
j_gene: TRBJ1-1

CDR3aa: ASSLVSGGSHGYT
len: 13
v_gene: TRBV11-2
j_gene: TRBJ1-2

CDR3aa: ASSPIEPGLANTGELF
len: 16
v_gene: TRBV18
j_gene: TRBJ2-2

CDR3aa: ASKEEWSYNEQF
len: 12
v_gene: TRBV6-1
j_gene: TRBJ2-1

CDR3aa: ASSLERQGLGYT
len: 12
v_gene: TRBV11-2
j_gene: TRBJ1-2

CDR3aa: ASSPEPGAGNTEAF
len: 14
v_gene: TRBV5-1
j_gene: TRBJ1-1

CDR3aa: ASSLASQVDEQY
len: 12
v_gene: TRBV7-9
j_gene: TRBJ2-7

CDR3aa: ASSRLNNYGYT
len: 11
v_gene: TRBV6-1
j_gene: TRBJ1-2

CDR3aa: ASSRTVGNQPQH
len: 12
v_gene: TRBV19
j_gene: TRBJ1-5

CDR3aa: ASSQEVSSGINTGELF
len: 16
v_gene: TRBV4-3
j_gene: TRBJ2-2

CDR3aa: ASKRDSSTNYGYT
len: 13
v_gene: TRBV6-1
j_gene: TRBJ1-2

CDR3aa: ASSHHEFVRGDTQY
len: 14
v_gene: TRBV7-9
j_gene: TRBJ2-3

CDR3aa: ASSLEGWFYNEQF
len: 13
v_gene: TRBV11-2
j_gene: TRBJ2-1

CDR3aa: ASSSNPSGVEETQY
len: 14
v_gene: TRBV11-3
j_gene: TRBJ2-5

CDR3aa: ASSPGGWGTEAF
len: 12
v_gene: TRBV14
j_gene: TRBJ1-1

CDR3aa: ASSETGTIQY
len: 10
v_gene: TRBV2
j_gene: TRBJ2-4

CDR3aa: ASSQIEAGGDNEQF
len: 14
v_gene: TRBV11-2
j_gene: TRBJ2-1

CDR3aa: ASSEPAYSGGVTDTQY
len: 16
v_gene: TRBV6-1
j_gene: TRBJ2-3

CDR3aa: ASSPRNEQF
len: 9
v_gene: TRBV6-1
j_gene: TRBJ2-1

CDR3aa: ASSPDKLRGDIQY
len: 13
v_gene: TRBV25-1
j_gene: TRBJ2-4

CDR3aa: ASSESIGYT
len: 9
v_gene: TRBV6-1
j_gene: TRBJ1-2

CDR3aa: ATSDTGQGAETQY
len: 13
v_gene: TRBV21-1
j_gene: TRBJ2-5

CDR3aa: SATDQPGTQY
len: 10
v_gene: TRBV20-1
j_gene: TRBJ2-5

CDR3aa: ASSIDLSAPGASQPQH
len: 16
v_gene: TRBV19
j_gene: TRBJ1-5

CDR3aa: ASSRRGLFEQY
len: 11
v_gene: TRBV11-2
j_gene: TRBJ2-7

CDR3aa: ASSFGTSGNTDTQY
len: 14
v_gene: TRBV7-9
j_gene: TRBJ2-3

CDR3aa: ASTQGTSTDTQY
len: 12
v_gene: TRBV2
j_gene: TRBJ2-3

CDR3aa: STQGTEAF
len: 8
v_gene: TRBV20-1
j_gene: TRBJ1-1

CDR3aa: ASLSVPVLAGGPYEQY
len: 16
v_gene: TRBV23-1
j_gene: TRBJ2-7